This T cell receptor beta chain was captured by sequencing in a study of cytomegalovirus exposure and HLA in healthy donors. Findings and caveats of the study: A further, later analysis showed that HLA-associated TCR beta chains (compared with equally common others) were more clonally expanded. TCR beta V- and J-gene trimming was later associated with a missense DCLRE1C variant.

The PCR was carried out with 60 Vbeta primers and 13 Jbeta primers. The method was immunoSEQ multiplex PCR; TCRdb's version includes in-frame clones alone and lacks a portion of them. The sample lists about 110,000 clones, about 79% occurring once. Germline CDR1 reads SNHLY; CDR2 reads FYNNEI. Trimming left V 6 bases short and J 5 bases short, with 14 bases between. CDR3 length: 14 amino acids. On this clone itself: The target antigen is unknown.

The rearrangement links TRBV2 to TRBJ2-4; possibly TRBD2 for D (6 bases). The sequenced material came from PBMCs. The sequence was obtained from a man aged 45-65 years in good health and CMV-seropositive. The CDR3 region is CASRAAGWENIQYF. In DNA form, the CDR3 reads TGTGCCAGCAGAGCGGCGGGGTGGGAAAACATTCAGTACTTC.